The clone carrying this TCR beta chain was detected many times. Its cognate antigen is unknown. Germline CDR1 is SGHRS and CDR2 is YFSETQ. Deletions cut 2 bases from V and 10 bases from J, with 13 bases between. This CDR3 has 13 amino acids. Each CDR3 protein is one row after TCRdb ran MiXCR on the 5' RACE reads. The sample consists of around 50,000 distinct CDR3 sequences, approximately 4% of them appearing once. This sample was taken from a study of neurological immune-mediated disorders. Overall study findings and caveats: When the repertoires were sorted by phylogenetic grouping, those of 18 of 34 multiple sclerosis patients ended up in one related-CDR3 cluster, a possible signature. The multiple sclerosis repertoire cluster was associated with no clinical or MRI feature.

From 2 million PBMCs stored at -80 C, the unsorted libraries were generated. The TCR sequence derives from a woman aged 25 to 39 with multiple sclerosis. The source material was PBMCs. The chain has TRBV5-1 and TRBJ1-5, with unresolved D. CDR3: CASSFDGPAPQHF. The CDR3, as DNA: TGCGCCAGCAGCTTTGATGGCCCGGCACCCCAGCATTTT.